The clone carrying this TCR beta chain was counted at least ten times. Amplification from RNA transcripts yielded the TCR beta CDR3 regions. Second-round multiplex PCR came after first-round RT-PCR with HTBI primers. One entry per CDR3 protein, called by TCRdb with MiXCR from the multiplex PCR reads. The repertoire holds almost 750,000 distinct CDR3 sequences, approximately 40% seen once, with 44% in the top ten. These data are taken from a study of Graves' ophthalmopathy and Graves' hyperthyroidism. The ends were cut back, 4 bases at V and 6 bases at J, with 10 bases in the middle. Germline V gives CDR1 WSHSY, CDR2 SAAADI. This CDR3 comprises 13 residues.

Sequenced sample: peripheral blood. V gene TRBV10-2 combines with J gene TRBJ1-5, with D maybe TRBD1 (5 bases). The source of this sequence is an adult man with Graves' ophthalmopathy. CDR3 sequence: CASSVTAGQPQHF. The CDR3 DNA reads TGCGCCAGCAGTGTGACAGCCGGTCAGCCCCAGCATTTT.